This TCR beta chain was captured by sequencing in a study of CD4 T cells in relation to SARS-CoV-2 and coronaviruses. Study summary: After roughly 11 days of antigen culture, PBMC TCR beta CDR3s were sequenced.

In its sample, this clone was seen a few times. What it binds is unknown. Study observations and caveats: No donor gave both pre-pandemic and post-infection samples. In approximately 70% of donors, memory CD4+ clonotypes crossrecognized SARS-CoV-2 and at least one common cold coronavirus spike.

CD4+ T cells from unexposed donors were obtained before the COVID-19 pandemic (2011-2018). After ten to eleven days of culture, CD4+ T cells were isolated. Unexposed-donor CD4+ T cells were probed with SARS-CoV-2 S/N and four cold-coronavirus spikes, cells permitting. The assay was immunoSEQ multiplex PCR, and TCRdb's table has in-frame clones only and misses some. The sample records approximately 11,000 clones, over 65% being singletons. The TCR sequence derives from a human donor in good health. Material for sequencing was CD4+ T cells from PBMCs, cultured in vitro.

The CDR3 DNA is TGTGCCAGCAGTCCTGTCGACAGAAGCTATAATTCACCCCTCCACTTT. Translation gives CASSPVDRSYNSPLHF. This sequence joins TRBV7-9 and TRBJ1-6, with D possibly TRBD1 on 5 matching bases. Per the germline V gene, CDR1 is SEHNR and CDR2 is FQNEAQ (reference sequence). V was trimmed by 6 bases and J by 3 bases, leaving 15 bases between them. This CDR3 has 16 residues.